Below are 14 T cell receptor beta chains sequenced from a single sample in a study of blood T cell repertoires in COVID-19 (dated by TCRdb to 2018 to 2021). Library generation was performed with the immunoSEQ multiplex PCR assay. TCRdb obtained this table from immuneACCESS and retained in-frame rearrangements with V and J assigned. These tables miss some clones; where compared with another copy, unresolved V genes account for less than half of the shortfall, and the remainder is unexplained. Within this sample are 200,000 to 250,000 clones, with about 88% of them counted one time only. The top ten constitute about 2.5% of the sample. Sequencing was carried out using peripheral blood. The receptors come from an older woman with acute or convalescent COVID-19.

The chain joins TRBV7-9 to TRBJ1-4; 10 bases match TRBD1. From germline, CDR1 is SEHNR and CDR2 FQNEAQ (reference sequence). After removal of 5 bases from V and 7 bases from J, the junction contained 7 bases not matched to a gene. This CDR3 contains 15 residues. The CDR3 is CASSKRQGAIEKLFF. In DNA, the CDR3 is TGTGCCAGCAGCAAGAGACAGGGGGCAATTGAAAAACTGTTTTTT. The full variable domain, completed using reference TRBV7-9 and TRBJ1-4, is DTGVSQNPRHKITKRGQNVTFRCDPISEHNRLYWYRQTLGQGPEFLTYFQNEAQLEKSRLLSDRFSAERPKGSFSTLEIQRTEQGDSAMYLCASSKRQGAIEKLFFGSGTQLSVL.

This rearrangement joins TRBV19 to TRBJ1-2, with 7 bases matching TRBD1. The germline gives CDR1 LNHDA, CDR2 SQIVND (reference sequence). The CDR3 is 13 amino acids. The trim removed 6 bases at V and 8 bases at J, leaving 9 bases unmatched. This chain's CDR3 is CASSRTGRDGYTF. DNA of the CDR3: TGTGCCAGTAGCCGGACAGGACGAGACGGCTACACCTTC.

This clone was observed once. CDR3 in amino acids: CASSGDRERFDQPQHF. The CDR3 DNA follows: TGTGCCAGCAGTGGCGACAGGGAGCGGTTTGATCAGCCCCAGCATTTT. The chain employs TRBV6-1 and TRBJ1-5; 7 positions agree with TRBD1. The germline gives CDR1 MNHNS, CDR2 SASEGT. The CDR3 loop spans 16 amino acids. J gave up 5 bases and V 4 bases, and 11 bases lay outside the gene matches.

The CDR3 bases are TGTGCCAGCAGGGGAGGGACGGCCTCTAATGAAAAACTGTTTTTT. It specifies CASRGGTASNEKLFF. The V gene is TRBV6-5, the J gene TRBJ1-4; a possible D gene is TRBD1 (5 bases). The CDR3 has 15 amino acids. Germline V gives CDR1 MNHEY, CDR2 SVGAGI. The V end lost 6 bases, the J end lost 3 bases, and 14 bases lay between the germline ends.

This clone came up a few times. This chain connects TRBV19 to TRBJ1-5; the D is unclear. This CDR3 has 15 amino acids. CDR1 is LNHDA and CDR2 is SQIVND in the germline V gene (reference sequence). V lost 2 bases to trimming and J lost 2 bases, with 10 bases between them. The CDR3: CASSIWSGGNQPQHF. In nucleotides, the CDR3 is TGTGCCAGTAGTATATGGTCCGGGGGCAATCAGCCCCAGCATTTT.

This chain connects TRBV6-5 to TRBJ1-1, with 8 positions matching TRBD1. Germline V gene lookup returns CDR1 MNHEY and CDR2 SVGAGI. The CDR3 is made up of 15 amino acids. The ends lost 10 bases at V and 4 bases at J; junction bases unmatched: 14. CDR3 sequence (DNA): TGTGCCATATCCTCAACAGGGGGACTTTTCACTGAAGCTTTCTTT. Protein: CAISSTGGLFTEAFF.

This chain links TRBV21-1 with TRBJ1-6; the table gives TRBD1 as D, unverified against the DNA. TRBV21-1 is a listed pseudogene. This CDR3 is 15 amino acids long. DNA for the CDR3: TGTGCCAGCAGCTCCTCGGGCAGGGAACAATCACCCCTCCACTTT. This sequence encodes CASSSSGREQSPLHF.

This chain connects TRBV15 to TRBJ2-1; 9 nucleotides agree with TRBD1. The CDR3 is 12 amino acids. Germline V gene sequence: CDR1 LNHNV, CDR2 YYDKDF (reference sequence). V shed 8 bases, J shed 10 bases, and the junction held 6 bases outside the gene matches. The CDR3 DNA follows: TGTGCCACCGCTAAGGGGACAGGGGAGCAGTTCTTC. It encodes CATAKGTGEQFF. Drawing the rest from reference TRBV15 and TRBJ2-1, the complete variable domain is DAMVIQNPRYQVTQFGKPVTLSCSQTLNHNVMYWYQQKSSQAPKLLFHYYDKDFNNEADTPDNFQSRRPNTSFCFLDIRSPGLGDTAMYLCATAKGTGEQFFGPGTRLTVL.

The V gene is TRBV7-2, the J gene TRBJ1-5; 7 positions agree with TRBD1. CDR1 and CDR2 from the germline V gene are SGHTA and FQGNSA. This CDR3 has 15 amino acids. With 5 bases clipped from V and 2 bases from J, the junction kept 6 bases outside the gene matches. For the CDR3, the DNA is TGTGCCAGCAGCCTGCAGGGGGTTGGCAATCAGCCCCAGCATTTT. It translates to CASSLQGVGNQPQHF.

V is TRBV15 and J is TRBJ1-2; TRBD1 might be the D (6 bases). Germline CDR1 and CDR2: LNHNV and YYDKDF (reference sequence). V lost 2 bases, J lost 4 bases, and 20 bases lay in between. There are 17 residues in the CDR3. In nucleotides, the CDR3 is TGTGCCACCAGCAGACGGCGATCACAGGGAATAGGCTATGGCTACACCTTC. Residues: CATSRRRSQGIGYGYTF.

CDR3 in DNA: TGTGCCACCAGCAGAGATCTTCGCGACAGGGGGACCGGGGAGCTGTTTTTT. Translated: CATSRDLRDRGTGELFF. The rearrangement joins TRBV15 to TRBJ2-2; 9 nucleotides align to TRBD1. V shed 0 bases, J shed 5 bases, and the junction held 7 bases outside the gene matches. This CDR3 is built from 17 residues. The germline CDR1 and CDR2 sequences are LNHNV and YYDKDF (reference sequence).

This chain joins TRBV29-1 and TRBJ2-7, with TRBD1 matching over 8 bases. The CDR3 contains 14 residues. From germline, CDR1 is SQVTM and CDR2 ANQGSEA. V lost 4 bases, J lost 7 bases, and 12 bases stayed unmatched. The CDR3 protein is CSVVPWDRLEEQYF. Written as DNA, the CDR3 is TGCAGCGTTGTCCCTTGGGACAGGTTGGAAGAGCAGTACTTC.

The chain couples TRBV27 to TRBJ1-6, with 12 bases lining up with TRBD1. The CDR3 spans 16 residues. V trimming: 6 bases; J trimming: 5 bases; junction bases outside the gene matches: 5. CDR1 and CDR2 from the germline V gene are MNHEY and SMNVEV (reference sequence). The CDR3 sequence is CASRGGQGANNSPLHF. The CDR3 DNA reads TGTGCCAGCAGGGGGGGACAGGGGGCCAATAATTCACCCCTCCACTTT.

V usage is TRBV11-2 and J usage is TRBJ2-7, with 13 bases lining up with TRBD2. The junction had 6 bases not matched to a gene; V was cut back by 0 bases and J by 4 bases. This CDR3 is 17 amino acids long. In germline, CDR1 is SGHAT, CDR2 FQNNGV. The CDR3 bases are TGTGCCAGCAGCTTAGATCAAGGGGGACTAGCGGGGTACGAGCAGTACTTC. Translating gives CASSLDQGGLAGYEQYF. The full variable domain, rest sourced from reference TRBV11-2 and TRBJ2-7, is EAGVAQSPRYKIIEKRQSVAFWCNPISGHATLYWYQQILGQGPKLLIQFQNNGVVDDSQLPKDRFSAERLKGVDSTLKIQPAKLEDSAVYLCASSLDQGGLAGYEQYFGPGTRLTVT.